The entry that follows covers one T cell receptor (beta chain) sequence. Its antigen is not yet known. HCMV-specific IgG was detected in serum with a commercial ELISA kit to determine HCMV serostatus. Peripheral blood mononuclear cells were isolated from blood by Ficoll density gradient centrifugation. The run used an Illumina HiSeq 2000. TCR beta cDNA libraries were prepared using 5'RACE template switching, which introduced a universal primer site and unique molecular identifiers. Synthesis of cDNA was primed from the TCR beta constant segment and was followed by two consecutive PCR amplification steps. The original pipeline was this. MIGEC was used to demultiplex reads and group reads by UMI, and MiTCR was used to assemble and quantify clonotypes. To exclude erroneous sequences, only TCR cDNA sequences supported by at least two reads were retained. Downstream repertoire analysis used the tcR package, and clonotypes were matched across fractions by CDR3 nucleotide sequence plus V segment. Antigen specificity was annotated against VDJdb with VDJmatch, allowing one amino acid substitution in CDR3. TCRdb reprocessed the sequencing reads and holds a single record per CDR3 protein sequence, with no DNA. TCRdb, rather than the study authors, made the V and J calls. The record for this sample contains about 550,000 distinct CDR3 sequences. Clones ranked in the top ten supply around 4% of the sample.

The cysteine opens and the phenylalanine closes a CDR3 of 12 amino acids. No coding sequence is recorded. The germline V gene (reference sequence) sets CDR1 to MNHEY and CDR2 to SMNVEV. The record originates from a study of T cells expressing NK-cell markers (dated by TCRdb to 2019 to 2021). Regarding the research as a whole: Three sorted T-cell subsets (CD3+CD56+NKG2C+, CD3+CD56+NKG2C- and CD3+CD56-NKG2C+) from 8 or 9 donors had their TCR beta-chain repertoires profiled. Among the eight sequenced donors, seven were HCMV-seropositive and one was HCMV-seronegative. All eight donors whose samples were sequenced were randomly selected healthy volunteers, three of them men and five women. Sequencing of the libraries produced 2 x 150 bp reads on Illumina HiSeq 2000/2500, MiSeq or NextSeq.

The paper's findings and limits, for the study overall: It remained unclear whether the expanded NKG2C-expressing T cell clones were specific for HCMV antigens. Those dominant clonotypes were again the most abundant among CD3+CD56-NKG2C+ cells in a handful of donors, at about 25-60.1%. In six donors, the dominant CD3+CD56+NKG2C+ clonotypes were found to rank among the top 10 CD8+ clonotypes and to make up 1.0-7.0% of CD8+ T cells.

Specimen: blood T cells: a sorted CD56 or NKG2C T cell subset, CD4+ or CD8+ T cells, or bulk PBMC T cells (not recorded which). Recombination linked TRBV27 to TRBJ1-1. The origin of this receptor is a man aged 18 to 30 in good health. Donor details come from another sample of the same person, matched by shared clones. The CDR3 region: CASIKAVGEAFF.